This record covers a single TCR beta chain. The data were produced by immunoSEQ multiplex PCR, yet TCRdb's version contains in-frame clones alone and is incomplete. The table shows some 1,100,000 clones, with approximately 80% occurring only once. These data come from a study of shared clonotypes between healthy human individuals. In germline, CDR1 is MGHDK, CDR2 SYGVNS. The germline V and J ends were trimmed by 6 bases and 0 bases, with 7 bases remaining between them. This CDR3 is built from 13 residues. What was sequenced was memory CD4+ T cells from PBMCs. Regarding subset: CD45RA-negative fraction. This TCR derives from a man younger than 35 in good health. Some clones in this sample may be carry-over from other donors' samples. The V call is TRBV25-1, the J call TRBJ2-3; D gene ambiguous. CDR3 sequence reads: CASRKPSTDTQYF. Written as DNA, the CDR3 is TGTGCCAGCAGAAAACCTAGCACAGATACGCAGTATTTT.